This entry concerns a single T cell receptor (beta chain). Its antigen is unknown. Regarding treatment: approximately 18 received Ad26.COV2.S at low or high dose, single or two shots; 5 received placebo; per-sample allocation not given. Each sample was drawn 63 days after the first injection (of vaccine or placebo). This sample was taken from a study of Ad26.COV2.S vaccination and SARS-CoV-2 variants. For the study at large: Once or twice, 56 days apart, Ad26.COV2.S was delivered intramuscularly.

The assay was immunoSEQ multiplex PCR, and TCRdb's table has in-frame clones only and misses some. The sample carries fewer than 600,000 clones, roughly nine tenths recorded once. Study-level findings and limits: In vaccinated individuals, spike-specific CD8+ and CD4+ T cell responses reportedly displayed substantial breadth.

The source material was peripheral blood, sampled in a trial of Ad26.COV2.S vaccine versus placebo. The TCR comes from a person aged 18-60 years who received the Ad26.COV2.S COVID-19 vaccine or a placebo.

CDR3 in amino acids: CASSRENTEAFF. CDR3 in DNA: TGTGCCAGCAGCAGGGAAAACACTGAAGCTTTCTTT. V and J are TRBV11-1 and TRBJ1-1, with no clear D. V lost 5 bases to trimming and J lost 2 bases, with 6 bases between them. Germline values: CDR1 SGHAT, CDR2 FQDESV (reference sequence). The CDR3 extends over 12 amino acids.